A single sample gave rise to the 18 T cell receptor beta chains below, sequenced in a study of blood T cell repertoires in COVID-19. Produced via immunoSEQ multiplex PCR; TCRdb's table is partial and in-frame only. The repertoire includes some 70,000 clones, more than 75% of them detected once, and 12% sits in the top ten. The sample comprised peripheral blood. These receptors all stem from a human donor in a cohort sampled during active COVID-19.

The chain has TRBV19 and TRBJ2-1; 15 nucleotides agree with TRBD2. J lost 8 bases, V lost 5 bases, and 4 bases had no gene match. The CDR3 is made up of 15 amino acids. CDR1 and CDR2 (germline): LNHDA, SQIVND (reference sequence). CDR3 in DNA: TGTGCCAGTAGTCCCGGACTAGCGGGAGGGGATGAGCAGTTCTTC. It codes for CASSPGLAGGDEQFF.

The chain couples TRBV28 to TRBJ2-7, with D perhaps TRBD1 (5 bases). V lost 4 bases and J 1 base, leaving 14 bases between the germline ends. CDR1 is MDHEN and CDR2 is SYDVKM in the germline V gene. This CDR3 has 15 residues. The CDR3, as DNA: TGTGCCAGCAGTTCCTGGGCTCAGGGATCCTACGAGCAGTACTTC. It translates to CASSSWAQGSYEQYF.

In the case of this clone: An end of the junction differs from the germline gene, which may be a read error. Other DNA sequences within the sample encode an identical CDR3. The gene calls are TRBV29-1 and TRBJ2-7, with 10 bases that match TRBD1. Per the germline V gene, CDR1 is SQVTM and CDR2 is ANQGSEA. CDR3 size: 12 residues. The CDR3 coding sequence is TGTAGCGCCGGACAGGGGGCCTACGAGCAGTACTTC. Protein product: CSAGQGAYEQYF.

This clone was recorded once. The chain combines TRBV29-1 with TRBJ2-7; 9 bases map to TRBD1. This CDR3 is built from 14 residues. From germline, CDR1 is SQVTM and CDR2 ANQGSEA. The ends lost 3 bases at V and 0 bases at J; junction bases unmatched: 3. CDR3 amino acids: CSVETGGSSYEQYF. The DNA of the CDR3 is TGCAGCGTTGAGACAGGGGGTAGCTCCTACGAGCAGTACTTC.

This rearrangement joins TRBV6-2 or TRBV6-3 to TRBJ2-2, with 9 bases aligning to TRBD1. Germline CDR1 reads MNHEY; CDR2 reads SVGEGT. The CDR3 consists of 15 residues. The junction had 2 bases not matched to a gene; V was cut back by 2 bases and J by 4 bases. The CDR3 protein is CASSYDRGFTGELFF. The CDR3 DNA reads TGTGCCAGCAGTTACGACAGGGGGTTCACCGGGGAGCTGTTTTTT.

This chain joins TRBV7-3 and TRBJ2-5, with 9 bases that match TRBD1. Per the germline V gene, CDR1 is SGHTA and CDR2 is FQGTGA. Trimming cost V 2 bases and J 3 bases; bases outside gene matches: 4. The CDR3 runs 15 residues. CDR3 sequence: CASSLSGTGKETQYF. CDR3 DNA: TGTGCCAGCAGCTTATCCGGGACAGGGAAAGAGACCCAGTACTTC.

V usage is TRBV27 and J usage is TRBJ1-5, with D unclear. Germline V gene data show CDR1 as MNHEY and CDR2 as SMNVEV (reference sequence). V gave up 3 bases and J gave up 5 bases, with 5 bases separating them. The CDR3 has 12 residues. The CDR3 DNA sequence: TGTGCCAGCAGTTTTGTCGATCAGCCCCAGCATTTT. It codes for CASSFVDQPQHF.

This clone was found once. This rearrangement joins TRBV4-3 to TRBJ1-2; 9 bases agree with TRBD1. The ends lost 3 bases at V and 0 bases at J; junction bases unmatched: 2. Germline CDR1 is LGHNA and CDR2 is YSLEER. This CDR3 has 15 amino acids. CDR3 residues: CASSQGQGSNYGYTF. In DNA form, the CDR3 reads TGCGCCAGCAGCCAGGGACAGGGATCTAACTATGGCTACACCTTC.

The rearrangement links TRBV28 to TRBJ2-7; possibly TRBD1 for D (7 bases). CDR3 length: 14 residues. With 4 bases removed from V and 3 bases from J, the gap between germline ends came to 13 bases. CDR1 MDHEN and CDR2 SYDVKM come from the germline V gene. CDR3 amino acids: CASSSQGRRYEQYF. The CDR3 DNA reads as TGTGCCAGCAGTTCACAGGGGAGGCGCTACGAGCAGTACTTC.

Remarks on this clone: One end of the junction fails to match germline, which may point to a read error. In DNA, the CDR3 is TGTGCCAGCAGCTTATTGGGCAGCCCCGGCCCTTTGCATTTT. Translated: CASSLLGSPGPLHF. V and J are TRBV7-2 and TRBJ1-3; D gene unclear. The CDR3 extends over 14 amino acids. The germline gives CDR1 SGHTA, CDR2 FQGNSA.

This chain uses TRBV14 with TRBJ2-1, with 10 bases matching TRBD2. Germline V gene data show CDR1 as SGHDN and CDR2 as FVKESK. The CDR3 is 18 residues long. V lost 0 bases and J lost 4; bases outside the gene matches: 9. The CDR3 DNA sequence: TGTGCCAGCAGCCAAGAGTCGCGTACACTAGCGGGGTACAATGAGCAGTTCTTC. Translating gives CASSQESRTLAGYNEQFF. The full variable domain, its missing parts supplied by reference TRBV14 and TRBJ2-1, is EAGVTQFPSHSVIEKGQTVTLRCDPISGHDNLYWYRRVMGKEIKFLLHFVKESKQDESGMPNNRFLAERTGGTYSTLKVQPAELEDSGVYFCASSQESRTLAGYNEQFFGPGTRLTVL.

This clone was detected only a few times. The chain is built from TRBV19 and TRBJ1-5; TRBD1 aligns across 8 bases. This CDR3 comprises 14 residues. Unmatched junction bases numbered 14, after V lost 8 bases and J lost 11 bases. CDR1 is LNHDA and CDR2 is SQIVND in the germline V gene (reference sequence). CDR3: CASARGQSQGAQHF. The CDR3 DNA reads as TGTGCCAGTGCCAGGGGGCAGAGTCAAGGGGCCCAGCATTTT.

This sequence joins TRBV3-1 (or the pseudogene TRBV3-2) and TRBJ2-5; a possible D gene is TRBD1 (6 bases). This CDR3 is 14 amino acids long. CDR1 and CDR2 (germline): LGHDT, YNNKEL (reference sequence). Trimming shortened V by 1 base and J by 3 bases, and 9 bases separated the two germline ends. Here the CDR3 reads CASSQVGAKETQYF. The DNA for the CDR3 is TGTGCCAGCAGCCAAGTGGGGGCTAAAGAGACCCAGTACTTC.

This CDR3 is CASSHRDLGTDTQYF. The DNA of the CDR3 is TGTGCCAGCAGTCACCGGGACTTAGGCACAGATACGCAGTATTTT. The V call is TRBV6-2 or TRBV6-3, the J call TRBJ2-3; possible D gene TRBD2, 6 bases. Germline CDR1 and CDR2: MNHEY and SVGEGT. Trimming shortened V by 5 bases and J by 1 base, and 13 bases separated the two germline ends. This CDR3 is 15 amino acids long.

The chain has TRBV7-2 and TRBJ2-3, with TRBD1 matching over 8 bases. J was trimmed by 4 bases and V by 5 bases; bases with no gene match: 8. The CDR3 runs 15 residues. Germline V CDR1 and CDR2: SGHTA, FQGNSA. CDR3 amino acids: CASSGYRGWADTQYF. The CDR3 DNA reads TGTGCCAGCAGCGGGTACAGGGGGTGGGCAGATACGCAGTATTTT. Using reference TRBV7-2 and TRBJ2-3 for the parts outside the CDR3, the full variable domain is GAGVSQSPSNKVTEKGKDVELRCDPISGHTALYWYRQSLGQGLEFLIYFQGNSAPDKSGLPSDRFSAERTGGSVSTLTIQRTQQEDSAVYLCASSGYRGWADTQYFGPGTRLTVL.

V is TRBV6-6 and J is TRBJ2-1; 11 bases agree with TRBD2. The V gene end was trimmed by 7 bases and the J gene end by 7 bases; junction bases not matched to a gene: 6. CDR3 length: 14 residues. CDR1 and CDR2 from the germline V gene are MNHNY and SVGAGI (reference sequence). CDR3: CASNPGLAANEQFF. The CDR3, as DNA: TGTGCCAGCAACCCGGGACTAGCGGCTAATGAGCAGTTCTTC.

The rearrangement joins TRBV11-2 to TRBJ2-2, with 13 bases identical to TRBD2. Germline loops: CDR1 SGHAT, CDR2 FQNNGV. The CDR3 is 17 residues long. The ends lost 5 bases at V and 7 bases at J; junction bases unmatched: 10. The CDR3 loop reads CASSLRLAGGRGGELFF. In DNA form, the CDR3 reads TGTGCCAGCAGCCTGAGACTAGCGGGAGGCCGCGGCGGGGAGCTGTTTTTT.

This chain's CDR3 is CASSYLTDRRGTEAFF. In DNA form, the CDR3 reads TGTGCCAGCAGTTACTTGACGGACAGGCGGGGTACTGAAGCTTTCTTT. The V and J genes are TRBV6-6 and TRBJ1-1, with TRBD1 identical over 7 bases. There are 16 residues in the CDR3. Trimming at V came to 1 base and at J to 5 bases, leaving 10 bases not matched to a gene. Germline assignment: CDR1 MNHNY and CDR2 SVGAGI (reference sequence).